Shown below are 27 T cell receptor beta chains from a single sample sequenced in a study of blood T cell repertoires in COVID-19. Sequencing was performed with immunoSEQ multiplex PCR; in TCRdb, only in-frame clones are kept and a portion is missing. The sample records 20,000 to 25,000 clones, less than 85% being singletons. Specimen: peripheral blood. Every receptor here comes from a man between 60 and 75 years old with active COVID-19.

This chain connects TRBV6-5 to TRBJ1-1; D is ambiguous. This CDR3 comprises 15 residues. The ends were cut back, 5 bases at V and 2 bases at J, with 15 bases in the middle. Looked up from germline, CDR1 is MNHEY and CDR2 is SVGAGI. The CDR3: CASSIRDDGNTEAFF. DNA of the CDR3: TGTGCCAGCAGTATCCGGGATGATGGTAACACTGAAGCTTTCTTT.

By share, this clone counts as medium-sized. This chain links TRBV4-1 with TRBJ2-2, with a weak D call TRBD1 (6 bases). The CDR3 sequence is 15 residues long. Trimming left V 0 bases short and J 4 bases short, with 9 bases between. Per germline, CDR1 MGHRA and CDR2 YSYEKL. Here the CDR3 DNA reads TGCGCCAGCAGCCAAGATCAGGGGAGCACCGGGGAGCTGTTTTTT. This gives the protein CASSQDQGSTGELFF.

The chain is built from TRBV7-8 and TRBJ2-1, with TRBD2 matching 10 bases. Trimming took 5 bases from V and 16 from J; bases not matched to a gene: 11. There are 13 residues in the CDR3. CDR1 and CDR2 (germline): SGHVS, FQNEAQ. CDR3 sequence: CASSPGLAGVLFF. The CDR3, as DNA: TGTGCCAGCAGCCCGGGCCTAGCGGGAGTGCTATTCTTC.

The V call is TRBV7-8, the J call TRBJ2-1, with 15 positions matching TRBD2. The junction had 3 bases not matched to a gene; V was cut back by 3 bases and J by 12 bases. CDR3 length: 14 residues. CDR1 is SGHVS, CDR2 FQNEAQ, per germline. CDR3 residues: CASSFGLAGGSQFF. CDR3 bases: TGTGCCAGCAGCTTCGGACTAGCGGGAGGGTCGCAGTTCTTC.

V and J are TRBV27 and TRBJ2-7; 7 bases align to TRBD1. There are 13 residues in the CDR3. Germline-derived CDR1 and CDR2 are MNHEY and SMNVEV (reference sequence). V dropped 5 bases and J dropped 2; count of bases not matched to a gene: 3. The CDR3 protein is CASSMTGPYEQYF. DNA for the CDR3: TGTGCCAGCAGTATGACAGGGCCCTACGAGCAGTACTTC.

The rearrangement joins TRBV18 to TRBJ2-1, with TRBD1 identical over 9 bases. CDR1 and CDR2 from the germline V gene are KGHSH and LQKENI. The CDR3 spans 15 residues. V lost 3 bases and J lost 14; bases outside the gene matches: 14. CDR3 nucleotide sequence: TGTGCCAGCTCACCGTCACAGGGGGCGAGGGTTGGGGAGTTCTTC. Protein sequence: CASSPSQGARVGEFF.

The chain uses TRBV4-2 and TRBJ2-3, with 7 bases matching TRBD1. The CDR3 is 16 residues long. With 0 bases clipped from V and 2 bases from J, the junction kept 5 bases outside the gene matches. Germline values: CDR1 LGHNA, CDR2 YNFKEQ. The CDR3 loop is CASSQEGQGDTDTQYF. For the CDR3, the DNA is TGTGCCAGCAGCCAAGAGGGCCAGGGGGACACAGATACGCAGTATTTT.

The rearrangement uses TRBV6-5 and TRBJ2-7; 7 bases line up with TRBD2. The CDR3 is 13 residues long. The V gene's germline CDR1 is MNHEY and CDR2 SVGAGI. With 11 bases clipped from V and 3 bases from J, the junction kept 10 bases outside the gene matches. The DNA of the CDR3 is TGTGCCTCCGATGGGGAGGGCCTCTACGAGCAGTACTTC. Its translation is CASDGEGLYEQYF.

This clone was seen more than once but under ten times. The chain recombines TRBV10-2 with TRBJ2-7; a possible D gene is TRBD1 (5 bases). The V gene lost 2 bases and the J gene lost 7 bases, with 9 bases spanning the gap. The germline V gene has CDR1 WSHSY and CDR2 SAAADI. This CDR3 contains 12 residues. The CDR3 DNA sequence: TGCGCCAGCAGTGAGGTAGCAGGGGAGCAGTACTTC. Encoded protein: CASSEVAGEQYF.

The chain uses TRBV28 and TRBJ2-1; 7 nucleotides align to TRBD1. This CDR3 has 15 residues. Germline V gene lookup returns CDR1 MDHEN and CDR2 SYDVKM. V lost 6 bases to trimming and J lost 7 bases; unmatched junction nucleotides: 12. In DNA, the CDR3 is TGTGCCAGCAGGACAGGGACGGGTGGCCGAAATGAGCAGTTCTTC. This sequence encodes CASRTGTGGRNEQFF.

The chain is built from TRBV21-1 and TRBJ2-7; the table assigns TRBD2, which was not confirmed against the DNA. TRBV21-1 is a known pseudogene. The length of the CDR3 is 19 residues. CDR3 loop: CASSKVPLHRTTSSYEQYF. The CDR3 DNA is TGTGCCAGCAGCAAAGTCCCCCTACACAGGACGACTAGCTCCTACGAGCAGTACTTC.

This clone is labeled as medium-sized. The gene calls are TRBV23-1 and TRBJ1-6; D is undetermined. TRBV23-1 is an ORF; its function is uncertain. There are 19 residues in the CDR3. Deletions cut 0 bases from V and 8 bases from J, with 23 bases between. For the CDR3, the DNA is TGCGCCAGCAGTCAATCGTGCAGAATTACACTCCAGAGGGATTCACCCCTCCACTTT. Protein product: CASSQSCRITLQRDSPLHF.

A note on this clone: At one of its ends the junction is not consistent with the germline gene, which may arise from a read error. This rearrangement joins TRBV7-7 to TRBJ2-1, with TRBD2 matching over 13 bases. CDR1 SSHAT and CDR2 FNYEAQ come from the germline V gene (reference sequence). CDR3 length: 18 amino acids. The CDR3 DNA follows: TGTGCTAGCAGCTTAGAGAAAAGTGGGACTAGCGGGACTGGTGAGCAGTTCTTC. Protein product: CASSLEKSGTSGTGEQFF.

This clone was seen a few times. The DNA of the CDR3 is TGTGCCAGCAGCGTGACGACAGGGAGCACCGGGGAGCTGTTTTTT. Translating it yields CASSVTTGSTGELFF. The V and J genes are TRBV9 and TRBJ2-2; 7 nucleotides match TRBD1. The germline CDR1 and CDR2 sequences are SGDLS and YYNGEE. V lost 2 bases to trimming and J lost 4 bases; unmatched junction nucleotides: 5. The CDR3 is made up of 15 amino acids. The whole variable domain, filled in from reference TRBV9 and TRBJ2-2, reads DSGVTQTPKHLITATGQRVTLRCSPRSGDLSVYWYQQSLDQGLQFLIQYYNGEERAKGNILERFSAQQFPDLHSELNLSSLELGDSALYFCASSVTTGSTGELFFGEGSRLTVL.

The CDR3 region has the DNA TGTGCCACCAGCAGAGATCGGAGCTCTGGGGCCAACGTCCTGACTTTC. It yields the protein CATSRDRSSGANVLTF. The chain is built from TRBV15 and TRBJ2-6; D gene ambiguous. Between the trimmed V and J ends, which lost 0 bases and 0 bases, there was a span of 6 bases. Germline CDR1 and CDR2: LNHNV and YYDKDF (reference sequence). The length of the CDR3 is 16 residues.

The chain combines TRBV28 with TRBJ2-4; possibly TRBD2 for D (5 bases). Trimming removed 8 bases from V and 0 bases from J, with 17 bases in between. Germline CDR1 and CDR2: MDHEN and SYDVKM. This CDR3 is 16 amino acids long. For the CDR3, the DNA is TGTGCCAGCGGGCTTTCTGAGGGCCTAGCCAAAAACATTCAGTACTTC. Translation gives CASGLSEGLAKNIQYF.

The chain is built from TRBV29-1 and TRBJ2-1; a weak D match, TRBD1 (5 bases). The V gene lost 1 base and the J gene lost 4 bases, with 20 bases spanning the gap. The CDR3 sequence is 17 residues long. Germline CDR1 reads SQVTM; CDR2 reads ANQGSEA. CDR3 bases: TGCAGCGTTGAAGGTATGGCAAGTAAGGGGAAGTACAATGAGCAGTTCTTC. The encoded protein is CSVEGMASKGKYNEQFF.

This chain links TRBV5-8 with TRBJ2-1; no clear D gene. V gave up 3 bases and J gave up 5 bases, with 12 bases separating them. The germline V gene has CDR1 SGHTS and CDR2 YDEGEE. There are 14 residues in the CDR3. CDR3 nucleotide sequence: TGTGCCAGCAGCTCGTGGCCGCTTAACAATGAGCAGTTCTTC. Its translation is CASSSWPLNNEQFF.

V and J are TRBV6-1 and TRBJ2-1; D call uncertain. Germline V gives CDR1 MNHNS, CDR2 SASEGT. The CDR3 has 17 amino acids. V lost 4 bases and J 0 bases, leaving 16 bases between the germline ends. The CDR3 loop reads CASSGSLAQSSYNEQFF. Written as DNA, the CDR3 is TGTGCCAGCAGTGGCTCGTTAGCCCAGAGCTCCTACAATGAGCAGTTCTTC.

There are a few counts of this clone. This sequence joins TRBV6-6 and TRBJ2-5; 7 bases are a match to TRBD1. Germline V gene lookup returns CDR1 MNHNY and CDR2 SVGAGI (reference sequence). Trimming took 0 bases from V and 2 from J; bases not matched to a gene: 3. The CDR3 contains 15 residues. CDR3 in DNA: TGTGCCAGCAGTTACTCCGACAGGGAACAAGAGACCCAGTACTTC. The encoded protein is CASSYSDREQETQYF.

This chain joins TRBV6-6 and TRBJ2-5; 8 bases map to TRBD2. The germline V gene encodes CDR1 MNHNY and CDR2 SVGAGI (reference sequence). The trim removed 6 bases at V and 5 bases at J, leaving 8 bases unmatched. CDR3 length equals 14 residues. In DNA, the CDR3 is TGTGCCAGCAGACTACCTGGACTAGCTGAGACCCAGTACTTC. Its translation: CASRLPGLAETQYF.

J is TRBJ1-5 and V is TRBV30; possible D gene TRBD1, 5 bases. The CDR3 length is 14 residues. The ends were cut back, 2 bases at V and 4 bases at J, with 12 bases in the middle. Germline CDR1 and CDR2: GTSNPN and SVGIG (reference sequence). The CDR3 DNA reads TGTGCCTGGAGTTTCTGGGGGGGAAATCAGCCCCAGCATTTT. Its protein product is CAWSFWGGNQPQHF.

CDR3 DNA: TGTGCCAGCAGTTACTCGAACTCGTTGCGGGCTACAGATACGCAGTATTTT. Its translation is CASSYSNSLRATDTQYF. The chain couples TRBV6-7 to TRBJ2-3; possible D gene TRBD2, 5 bases. TRBV6-7 is filed as an ORF, its function uncertain. CDR3 size: 17 residues. V was shortened by 0 bases and J by 3 bases, with 16 bases between the two germline ends.

The chain couples TRBV4-1 to TRBJ2-3; no reliable D call. Germline CDR1 is MGHRA and CDR2 is YSYEKL. V was clipped by 3 bases and J by 0 bases, with 7 bases between them. CDR3 size: 14 residues. CDR3 protein: CASSQMASTDTQYF. The DNA for the CDR3 is TGCGCCAGCAGCCAGATGGCTAGCACAGATACGCAGTATTTT.

The chain links TRBV24-1 to TRBJ2-1, with TRBD2 matching over 11 bases. The V and J ends lost 5 bases and 2 bases, in that order; junction bases with no gene match: 4. The CDR3 has 16 residues. Per the germline V gene, CDR1 is KGHDR and CDR2 is SFDVKD. The CDR3 DNA reads as TGTGCCACCAGTGGTATAGCGGGAGGGACCTACAATGAGCAGTTCTTC. As protein: CATSGIAGGTYNEQFF.

This clone was counted between two and nine times. The V and J genes are TRBV30 and TRBJ2-2, with TRBD1 matching over 9 bases. From germline, CDR1 is GTSNPN and CDR2 SVGIG (reference sequence). CDR3 length equals 14 residues. J gave up 4 bases and V 3 bases, and 3 bases lay outside the gene matches. CDR3 sequence (DNA): TGTGCCTGGAGAGGGACAGGGACCACCGGGGAGCTGTTTTTT. As protein: CAWRGTGTTGELFF.

The J gene is TRBJ1-3, the V gene TRBV4-3; a weak D match, TRBD1 (6 bases). The CDR3 consists of 15 residues. Between the trimmed V and J ends, which lost 0 bases and 0 bases, there was a span of 6 bases. The germline V gene encodes CDR1 LGHNA and CDR2 YSLEER. The CDR3: CASSQDRGSGNTIYF. CDR3 DNA sequence: TGCGCCAGCAGCCAAGACAGGGGCTCTGGAAACACCATATATTTT.